This T cell receptor beta chain was retrieved from a study of cytomegalovirus exposure and HLA in healthy donors. General observations from the study: For presence/absence analyses, sequencing depth was assumed to be roughly uniform across donors. Data from an earlier analysis indicated that most TCR beta V segments were productive either about 87% or about 30% of the time. Later genetic work tied a missense DCLRE1C variant to beta-chain V and J trimming.

Of note for this clone: Its antigen is unidentified.

This CDR3 is built from 15 residues. Germline trimming cut 8 bases from V and 2 bases from J; bases unmatched to any gene: 8. CDR1 and CDR2 (germline): LNHNV, YYDKDF (reference sequence). PCR employed 60 Vbeta and 13 Jbeta primers. The repertoire was sequenced with immunoSEQ multiplex PCR; TCRdb's copy has only in-frame clones and lacks some. Of around 200,000 clones listed, 75% to 80% were seen once; the top ten hold around 1.8%. V usage is TRBV15 and J usage is TRBJ2-5; 10 bases align to TRBD1. Sequenced: PBMCs. The clonotype was recovered from a man aged 18 to 29 in good health and CMV-seronegative. The CDR3 sequence is CATSLDRGIQETQYF. CDR3 DNA sequence: TGTGCCACCTCCCTGGACAGGGGGATTCAAGAGACCCAGTACTTC.